What follows describes a single TCR beta chain. These data are taken from a study of blood T cell repertoires in COVID-19. Study overall: Samples came from the United States, Italy and Spain, spanning acute and convalescent COVID-19. Nucleic acid was either cDNA or gDNA, and it came from T cells, B-cell-depleted T cells, or PBMCs.

V trimming: 5 bases; J trimming: 4 bases; junction bases outside the gene matches: 9. Per germline, CDR1 SGHVS and CDR2 FNYEAQ. This CDR3 is built from 17 residues. Source study methods: How many nucleated cells were present was estimated from reference gene primer amplification. Clones were read by immunoSEQ multiplex PCR, and TCRdb kept only the in-frame ones, dropping some. The V and J calls and clone size were taken over from that table, and D and trimming were inferred from the DNA. The data hold some 100,000 clones, with 80% to 90% observed a single time. The clonotype originates from a human donor in a cohort sampled during active COVID-19. The sequencing input was peripheral blood. The gene calls are TRBV7-6 and TRBJ2-5, with 14 positions matching TRBD2. The CDR3 bases are TGTGCCAGCAGCACCCCCTCGGGACTAGCGGGAGCAGAGACCCAGTACTTC. This translates into CASSTPSGLAGAETQYF.